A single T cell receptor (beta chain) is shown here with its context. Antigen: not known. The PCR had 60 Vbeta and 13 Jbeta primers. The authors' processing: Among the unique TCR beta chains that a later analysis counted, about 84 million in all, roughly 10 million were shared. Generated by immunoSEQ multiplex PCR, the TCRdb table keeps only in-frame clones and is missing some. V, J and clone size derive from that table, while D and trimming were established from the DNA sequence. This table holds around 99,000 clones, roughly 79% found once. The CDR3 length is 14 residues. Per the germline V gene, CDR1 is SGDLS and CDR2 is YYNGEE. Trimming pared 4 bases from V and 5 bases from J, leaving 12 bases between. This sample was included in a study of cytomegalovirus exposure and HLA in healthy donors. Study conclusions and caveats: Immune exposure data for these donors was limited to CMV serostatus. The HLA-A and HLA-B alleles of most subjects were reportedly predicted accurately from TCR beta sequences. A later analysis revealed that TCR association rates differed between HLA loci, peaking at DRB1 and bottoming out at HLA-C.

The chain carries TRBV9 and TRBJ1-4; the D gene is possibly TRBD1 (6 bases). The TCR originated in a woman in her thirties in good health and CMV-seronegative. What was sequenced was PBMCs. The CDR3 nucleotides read TGTGCCAGCAGCCCCTTTGGACAGAATGAAAAACTGTTTTTT. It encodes CASSPFGQNEKLFF.